This T cell receptor (beta chain) stems from a study of T-cell memory formation after mild COVID-19. This clonotype has a handful of counts. Its antigen is still unknown. From germline, CDR1 is SGHAT and CDR2 FQNNGV. V shed 7 bases and J shed 0 bases, with 15 bases lying between them. The CDR3 is 15 amino acids. cDNA libraries for TCR alpha and TCR beta, carrying sample barcodes and UMIs, came from 5'RACE with constant-segment primers. MiXCR, run by TCRdb on the 5' RACE reads, gives a single entry per CDR3 protein. The sample lists some 290,000 distinct CDR3 sequences, about 16% occurring once. General observations from the study: Pre-infection memory contained some responding clones, which suggested that cross-reactive memory had joined. Contracting clones from day 15 to 85 showed balanced CD4/CD8; later expanders favored CD4+. Nothing showed for sure that second-wave clones peaking on day 37 were SARS-CoV-2 specific.

The chain links TRBV11-2 to TRBJ2-5, with D possibly being TRBD2 (6 bases). The sequenced sample consisted of PBMCs or a T cell subset sorted from them (not recorded which). The sequence derives from a man younger than 35 who had mild COVID-19 (a few samples of this study predate the infection). Cell type and time point are not known. The CDR3 reads CASTTSGGDQETQYF. The CDR3 region has the DNA TGTGCCAGCACCACGAGCGGCGGGGACCAAGAGACCCAGTACTTC.